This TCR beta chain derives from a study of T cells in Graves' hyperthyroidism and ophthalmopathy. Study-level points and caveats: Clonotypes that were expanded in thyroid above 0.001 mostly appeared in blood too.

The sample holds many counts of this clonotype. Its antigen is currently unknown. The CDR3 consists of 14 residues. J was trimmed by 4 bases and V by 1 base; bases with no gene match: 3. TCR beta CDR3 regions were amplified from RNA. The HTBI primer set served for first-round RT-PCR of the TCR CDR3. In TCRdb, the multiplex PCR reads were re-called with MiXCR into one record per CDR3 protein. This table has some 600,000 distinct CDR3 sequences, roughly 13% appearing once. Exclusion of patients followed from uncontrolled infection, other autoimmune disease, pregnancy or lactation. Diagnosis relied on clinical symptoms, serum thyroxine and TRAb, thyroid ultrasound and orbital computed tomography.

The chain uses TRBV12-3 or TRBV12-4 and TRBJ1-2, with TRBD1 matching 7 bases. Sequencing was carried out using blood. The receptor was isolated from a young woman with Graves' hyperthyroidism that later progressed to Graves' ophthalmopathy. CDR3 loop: CASSLVPGGYGYTF. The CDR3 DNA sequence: TGTGCCAGCAGTTTAGTTCCAGGGGGCTATGGCTACACCTTC.